This passage covers 32 T cell receptor beta chains from one sample sequenced in a study of cytomegalovirus exposure and HLA in healthy donors. With 60 Vbeta and 13 Jbeta primers, the PCR was carried out. Method: immunoSEQ multiplex PCR; TCRdb's copy keeps in-frame clones and lacks some. The sample data list approximately 210,000 clones. Sequences were obtained from PBMCs. These receptors originate from a woman aged 25 to 45 in good health and CMV-seropositive.

The gene calls are TRBV15 and TRBJ1-1, with 8 bases matching TRBD1. V shed 3 bases, J shed 3 bases, and the junction held 6 bases outside the gene matches. CDR3 length equals 15 residues. The germline CDR1 and CDR2 sequences are LNHNV and YYDKDF (reference sequence). The CDR3 protein is CATSRNDRGHTEAFF. CDR3 in DNA: TGTGCCACCAGCAGGAACGACAGGGGCCACACTGAAGCTTTCTTT.

With respect to this clone: Additional DNA sequences in this sample encode the identical CDR3. The V gene is TRBV5-1, the J gene TRBJ1-4, with TRBD1 identical over 7 bases. The CDR3 spans 14 residues. J gave up 8 bases and V 0 bases, and 4 bases lay outside the gene matches. Germline CDR1 SGHRS, CDR2 YFSETQ. This CDR3 reads CASSLGQGGEKLFF. CDR3 DNA sequence: TGCGCCAGCAGCTTGGGGCAGGGGGGAGAAAAACTGTTTTTT. Combining the CDR3 with reference TRBV5-1 and TRBJ1-4 gives the whole variable domain KAGVTQTPRYLIKTRGQQVTLSCSPISGHRSVSWYQQTPGQGLQFLFEYFSETQRNKGNFPGRFSGRQFSNSRSEMNVSTLELGDSALYLCASSLGQGGEKLFFGSGTQLSVL.

This chain connects TRBV2 to TRBJ2-7; 7 bases map to TRBD2. This CDR3 spans 14 amino acids. CDR1 is SNHLY and CDR2 is FYNNEI in the germline V gene. V lost 3 bases to trimming and J lost 2 bases; unmatched junction nucleotides: 4. The CDR3 is CASSDTSATYEQYF. CDR3 coding DNA: TGTGCCAGCAGTGATACTAGCGCGACCTACGAGCAGTACTTC.

The CDR3 DNA is TGTGCCACCCAACAGGGTTGGAATCAGCCCCAGCATTTT. Translation gives CATQQGWNQPQHF. The rearrangement links TRBV10-3 to TRBJ1-5, with a tentative D call TRBD1 (6 bases). V gave up 10 bases and J gave up 4 bases, with 14 bases separating them. The CDR3 length is 13 residues. The germline V gene encodes CDR1 ENHRY and CDR2 SYGVKD.

The V gene is TRBV5-1, the J gene TRBJ1-2, with a tentative D call TRBD1 (5 bases). This CDR3 has 13 amino acids. Germline CDR1 and CDR2: SGHRS and YFSETQ. The germline V and J ends were trimmed by 3 bases and 1 base, with 7 bases remaining between them. The CDR3 loop reads CASSSDNNYGYTF. CDR3 sequence (DNA): TGCGCCAGCAGCTCGGACAATAACTATGGCTACACCTTC.

The chain employs TRBV27 and TRBJ1-2; D uncertain. The CDR3 has 15 residues. V was trimmed by 0 bases and J by 3 bases, leaving 11 bases between them. Looked up from germline, CDR1 is MNHEY and CDR2 is SMNVEV (reference sequence). CDR3 loop: CASSLSVAAYYGYTF. CDR3 DNA: TGTGCCAGCAGTTTATCGGTAGCAGCTTACTATGGCTACACCTTC.

The chain has TRBV9 and TRBJ1-4; 10 nucleotides line up with TRBD1. This CDR3 has 16 amino acids. The germline V gene has CDR1 SGDLS and CDR2 YYNGEE. The ends lost 0 bases at V and 7 bases at J; junction bases unmatched: 6. CDR3 bases: TGTGCCAGCAGCGTAGGGACAGGGGGAGGAGTTGAAAAACTGTTTTTT. Translated: CASSVGTGGGVEKLFF.

The rearrangement uses TRBV15 and TRBJ1-1; D perhaps matches TRBD1 (6 bases). The length of the CDR3 is 15 residues. V was pared by 1 base and J by 0 bases, with 9 bases between. CDR1 and CDR2 (germline): LNHNV, YYDKDF (reference sequence). In DNA, the CDR3 is TGTGCCACCAGCAGAGTGGACAGCATGAACACTGAAGCTTTCTTT. It translates to CATSRVDSMNTEAFF.

The chain employs TRBV30 and TRBJ1-5, with no clear D. Germline CDR1 and CDR2: GTSNPN and SVGIG (reference sequence). The V and J ends lost 0 bases and 4 bases respectively, with 10 bases between them. There are 14 residues in the CDR3. This CDR3 is CAWSVREGNQPQHF. The CDR3, as DNA: TGTGCCTGGAGTGTACGGGAGGGAAATCAGCCCCAGCATTTT.

The CDR3 protein is CSVLGTAYQETQYF. CDR3 coding DNA: TGCAGCGTTCTAGGGACAGCGTACCAAGAGACCCAGTACTTC. The chain links TRBV29-1 to TRBJ2-5, with TRBD1 matching 7 bases. Trimming removed 5 bases from V and 0 bases from J; junction bases left unmatched: 6. The CDR3 contains 14 residues. Germline-derived CDR1 and CDR2 are SQVTM and ANQGSEA.

The rearrangement links TRBV5-1 to TRBJ2-5; maybe TRBD1 (5 bases). This CDR3 contains 15 residues. Trimming shortened V by 2 bases and J by 3 bases, and 14 bases separated the two germline ends. Germline CDR1 SGHRS, CDR2 YFSETQ. The CDR3 DNA reads TGCGCCAGCAGCTTAATAAGTTGGGGCGAAGAGACCCAGTACTTC. Translating it yields CASSLISWGEETQYF.

This chain joins TRBV2 and TRBJ1-1; TRBD1 is a possible D gene (6 bases). The CDR3 has 13 amino acids. CDR1 is SNHLY and CDR2 is FYNNEI in the germline V gene. V was pared by 6 bases and J by 3 bases, with 11 bases between. CDR3 nucleotide sequence: TGTGCCAGCAGACCCACAGGGTACACTGAAGCTTTCTTT. Its translation is CASRPTGYTEAFF.

The chain carries TRBV19 and TRBJ1-4, with a possible D match to TRBD1 (5 bases). The CDR3 consists of 15 residues. V lost 10 bases and J lost 5, with 20 bases in between. Germline CDR1 reads LNHDA; CDR2 reads SQIVND (reference sequence). The CDR3 DNA is TGTGCCACCCGTAGGGTACCCGGGGGGAATGAAAAACTGTTTTTT. It translates to CATRRVPGGNEKLFF.

V and J are TRBV13 and TRBJ1-4, with 8 bases lining up with TRBD1. The trim removed 5 bases at V and 8 bases at J, leaving 19 bases unmatched. CDR3 length: 18 amino acids. The V gene's germline CDR1 is PRHDT and CDR2 FYEKMQ (reference sequence). This CDR3 reads CASSDLSTIDRGREKLFF. CDR3 coding DNA: TGTGCCAGCAGCGATCTATCCACCATTGACAGGGGTCGGGAAAAACTGTTTTTT.

This chain links TRBV19 with TRBJ2-7; TRBD1 is a possible D gene (5 bases). Germline loops: CDR1 LNHDA, CDR2 SQIVND (reference sequence). The ends were cut back, 7 bases at V and 4 bases at J, with 8 bases in the middle. The CDR3 is 11 residues long. The CDR3 protein is CASTDSYEQYF. The CDR3 coding sequence is TGTGCCAGTACTGACAGTTACGAGCAGTACTTC.

V and J are TRBV18 and TRBJ1-1; D may be TRBD1 (6 bases). This CDR3 has 13 amino acids. Germline V lookup: CDR1 KGHSH, CDR2 LQKENI. Trimming removed 2 bases at V and 3 bases at J, with 7 bases between. The CDR3, as DNA: TGTGCCAGCTCACCAAGGACAGACACTGAAGCTTTCTTT. It translates to CASSPRTDTEAFF.

The DNA for the CDR3 is TGCGCCAGCAGCCAAGTCCCTATCCAGAGCGATGAGCAGTTCTTC. Translated, it gives CASSQVPIQSDEQFF. The rearrangement joins TRBV4-1 to TRBJ2-1; D unclear. The CDR3 contains 15 residues. Germline CDR1 MGHRA, CDR2 YSYEKL. V lost 1 base and J 8 bases, leaving 15 bases between the germline ends.

The chain is built from TRBV27 and TRBJ1-5, with D hard to call. Germline CDR1 reads MNHEY; CDR2 reads SMNVEV (reference sequence). The CDR3 sequence is 17 residues long. Trimming left V 5 bases short and J 0 bases short, with 17 bases between. The CDR3 sequence: CASSLRPTGNSNQPQHF. CDR3 DNA sequence: TGTGCCAGCAGTCTCCGGCCAACGGGGAATAGCAATCAGCCCCAGCATTTT.

The rearrangement joins TRBV19 to TRBJ2-7; 11 bases match TRBD1. The CDR3 spans 14 residues. Germline V gives CDR1 LNHDA, CDR2 SQIVND (reference sequence). V was clipped by 6 bases and J by 4 bases; unmatched bases: 5. CDR3 in amino acids: CASRPGQGVYEQYF. DNA of the CDR3: TGTGCCAGTAGGCCGGGACAGGGGGTATACGAGCAGTACTTC.

The chain links TRBV10-3 to TRBJ1-1, with D possibly TRBD1 on 6 matching bases. V lost 4 bases and J lost 7, with 10 bases in between. Germline CDR1 and CDR2: ENHRY and SYGVKD. The CDR3 length is 12 residues. CDR3 amino acids: CAISVQGREAFF. The CDR3 coding sequence is TGTGCCATCAGTGTACAGGGACGTGAAGCTTTCTTT.

The chain employs TRBV6-5 and TRBJ2-6; D gene ambiguous. V was clipped by 6 bases and J by 0 bases, with 9 bases between them. CDR1 and CDR2 (germline): MNHEY, SVGAGI. The CDR3 is 15 amino acids. The CDR3 spells CASRIVSSGANVLTF. CDR3 sequence (DNA): TGTGCCAGCAGGATCGTCAGCTCTGGGGCCAACGTCCTGACTTTC.

The CDR3 here is CASSGAGRETQYF. In DNA form, the CDR3 reads TGCGCCAGCAGTGGGGCGGGTAGGGAGACCCAGTACTTC. The chain is built from TRBV10-2 and TRBJ2-5; tentative D call: TRBD2 (5 bases). This CDR3 region has 13 residues. Deletions cut 4 bases from V and 5 bases from J, with 11 bases between. Germline V gives CDR1 WSHSY, CDR2 SAAADI.

The V call is TRBV27, the J call TRBJ2-2; D remains unclear. V shed 2 bases and J shed 0 bases, with 4 bases lying between them. The CDR3 covers 14 residues. The V gene's germline CDR1 is MNHEY and CDR2 SMNVEV (reference sequence). CDR3 nucleotides: TGTGCCAGCAGTTTAACACCGAACACCGGGGAGCTGTTTTTT. Translating it yields CASSLTPNTGELFF.

The chain recombines TRBV15 with TRBJ2-5; 8 nucleotides line up with TRBD1. V shed 2 bases, J shed 5 bases, and the junction held 4 bases outside the gene matches. This CDR3 is 14 amino acids long. In germline, CDR1 is LNHNV, CDR2 YYDKDF (reference sequence). CDR3 loop: CATSRRQGRETQYF. CDR3 bases: TGTGCCACCAGCAGACGACAGGGGAGGGAGACCCAGTACTTC.

The rearrangement uses TRBV19 and TRBJ1-6, with a tentative D call TRBD1 (6 bases). CDR1 and CDR2 (germline): LNHDA, SQIVND (reference sequence). V was trimmed by 4 bases and J by 7 bases, leaving 14 bases between them. The CDR3 spans 15 residues. The chain's CDR3 is CASSTRTVVNSPLHF. CDR3 bases: TGTGCCAGTAGTACCCGGACAGTGGTAAATTCACCCCTCCACTTT.

CDR3 loop: CASSSGQGIYGYTF. The CDR3 nucleotides read TGTGCCAGCTCATCGGGACAGGGGATCTATGGCTACACCTTC. This chain joins TRBV18 and TRBJ1-2; 10 bases fit TRBD1. CDR3 length: 14 amino acids. The J segment lost 4 bases and the V segment lost 5 bases, leaving 4 bases of the junction unmatched. CDR1 and CDR2 from the germline V gene are KGHSH and LQKENI.

The chain employs TRBV20-1 and TRBJ1-1; D is ambiguous. V lost 3 bases, J lost 7 bases, and 6 bases lay in between. This CDR3 has 10 amino acids. Germline V gene data show CDR1 as DFQATT and CDR2 as SNEGSKA (reference sequence). This CDR3 is CSARRVEAFF. As DNA, the CDR3 is TGCAGTGCTAGGAGGGTTGAAGCTTTCTTT.

The chain carries TRBV11-2 and TRBJ1-3; D perhaps matches TRBD1 (5 bases). Trimming pared 1 base from V and 2 bases from J, leaving 15 bases between. This CDR3 is built from 17 residues. Germline CDR1 is SGHAT and CDR2 is FQNNGV. In DNA form, the CDR3 reads TGTGCCAGCAGCTTAGCCTCAATTGGCAGGGCTGGAAACACCATATATTTT. Its translation: CASSLASIGRAGNTIYF. Filled out from reference TRBV11-2 and TRBJ1-3, the complete variable domain reads EAGVAQSPRYKIIEKRQSVAFWCNPISGHATLYWYQQILGQGPKLLIQFQNNGVVDDSQLPKDRFSAERLKGVDSTLKIQPAKLEDSAVYLCASSLASIGRAGNTIYFGEGSWLTVV.

This sequence joins TRBV6-5 and TRBJ1-6; D possibly corresponds to TRBD1 (6 bases). Trimming pared 6 bases from V and 8 bases from J, leaving 17 bases between. This CDR3 is 15 amino acids long. Germline lookup yields CDR1 MNHEY and CDR2 SVGAGI. The CDR3 DNA reads as TGTGCCAGCAGCCTTGTCGGACAGCAGCATTCACCCCTCCACTTT. It is translated as CASSLVGQQHSPLHF.

The V gene is TRBV27, the J gene TRBJ2-2; no firm D call. Germline V CDR1 and CDR2: MNHEY, SMNVEV (reference sequence). The V end was cut by 1 base, the J end by 7 bases, with 7 bases between. CDR3 length: 13 amino acids. CDR3 DNA: TGTGCCAGCAGTTTATACCCCGGCGGGGAGCTGTTTTTT. Protein sequence: CASSLYPGGELFF.

The V and J genes are TRBV7-9 and TRBJ1-3; no definite D call. This CDR3 contains 17 residues. Germline-derived CDR1 and CDR2 are SEHNR and FQNEAQ (reference sequence). V dropped 2 bases and J dropped 0 bases, with 14 bases sitting between them. The CDR3 nucleotides are TGTGCCAGCAGCTTAAGACACCGCCTCGTCTCTGGAAACACCATATATTTT. It codes for CASSLRHRLVSGNTIYF.

The chain's CDR3 is CASSPLGQLNQPQHF. For the CDR3, the DNA is TGTGCCAGCTCACCACTGGGACAGCTCAATCAGCCCCAGCATTTT. The genes are TRBV18 and TRBJ1-5; TRBD1 matches at 7 bases. The CDR3 spans 15 residues. Germline V gene sequence: CDR1 KGHSH, CDR2 LQKENI. V shed 1 base, J shed 3 bases, and the junction held 3 bases outside the gene matches.